The 26 T cell receptor beta chains given below trace back to one sample, sequenced in a study of regulatory T cells in long-lasting Graves disease. For TCR beta, libraries came from iRepertoire HTBI primers and Arm-PCR of CDR3 regions. TCRdb fed the multiplex PCR reads into MiXCR, producing one record per CDR3 protein. The table records 390,000 or so distinct CDR3 sequences, roughly 20% of them present only once. Time point described: persistent/refractory GD, antithyroid drugs over 5 years with positive TRAb. PBMC RNA served as the TCR library source. The sequencing used peripheral blood mononuclear cells (PBMCs), collected when the disease was refractory, from a patient treated with antithyroid drugs. The receptors derive from a woman in her thirties or forties with Graves disease.

The table lists this clonotype with many counts. This chain uses TRBV10-3 with TRBJ2-2, with TRBD1 matching 10 bases. With V trimmed by 1 base and J by 4 bases, 3 bases remained unmatched. The V gene's germline CDR1 is ENHRY and CDR2 SYGVKD. The CDR3 sequence is 16 residues long. Here the CDR3 DNA reads TGTGCCATCAGTGAGTGGGACAGGGGAGCCACCGGGGAGCTGTTTTTT. Translating gives CAISEWDRGATGELFF.

This clonotype was counted only a few times. The V and J genes are TRBV9 and TRBJ1-5; a weak D match, TRBD1 (6 bases). Deletions cut 0 bases from V and 5 bases from J, with 9 bases between. Germline CDR1 and CDR2: SGDLS and YYNGEE. The CDR3 covers 14 residues. CDR3 nucleotide sequence: TGTGCCAGCAGCGTAGGGACAGACCATCAGCCCCAGCATTTT. It yields the protein CASSVGTDHQPQHF.

This clonotype was observed many times. The V and J genes are TRBV6-1 and TRBJ2-7; 7 bases are shared with TRBD1. The trim removed 6 bases at V and 3 bases at J, leaving 11 bases unmatched. CDR3 length equals 15 residues. Germline CDR1 reads MNHNS; CDR2 reads SASEGT. CDR3 nucleotides: TGTGCCAGCAGGATGCCGGGACAGCTATACTACGAGCAGTACTTC. As protein: CASRMPGQLYYEQYF.

This clonotype occurred many times. V is TRBV28 and J is TRBJ2-5; possible D gene TRBD2, 6 bases. The germline CDR1 and CDR2 sequences are MDHEN and SYDVKM. The CDR3 sequence is 15 residues long. V lost 5 bases, J lost 5 bases, and 18 bases lay in between. The CDR3 DNA reads as TGTGCCAGCAGTCCGGACGATCATGGAGGGGAGACCCAGTACTTC. It codes for CASSPDDHGGETQYF.

V usage is TRBV5-1 and J usage is TRBJ2-4, with a weak D call TRBD1 (6 bases). The germline V gene encodes CDR1 SGHRS and CDR2 YFSETQ. Trimming pared 3 bases from V and 8 bases from J, leaving 15 bases between. The CDR3 runs to 14 residues. The CDR3 DNA reads TGCGCCAGCAGCTGGATCGCCAGGGGTGACATTCAGTACTTC. It encodes CASSWIARGDIQYF. Filled out from reference TRBV5-1 and TRBJ2-4, the complete variable domain reads KAGVTQTPRYLIKTRGQQVTLSCSPISGHRSVSWYQQTPGQGLQFLFEYFSETQRNKGNFPGRFSGRQFSNSRSEMNVSTLELGDSALYLCASSWIARGDIQYFGAGTRLSVL.

In its sample, this clonotype was seen many times. This chain uses TRBV2 with TRBJ1-1; 8 bases align to TRBD1. The CDR3 consists of 14 residues. From germline, CDR1 is SNHLY and CDR2 FYNNEI. Germline trimming cut 6 bases from V and 4 bases from J; bases unmatched to any gene: 7. The CDR3 bases are TGTGCCAGCAGCGACAGGGGTTTGGGCACTGAAGCTTTCTTT. It codes for CASSDRGLGTEAFF.

The rearrangement links TRBV2 to TRBJ2-7, with D possibly being TRBD2 (5 bases). Trimming removed 6 bases from V and 6 bases from J, with 12 bases in between. Looked up from germline, CDR1 is SNHLY and CDR2 is FYNNEI. The CDR3 consists of 12 residues. CDR3 in DNA: TGTGCCAGCAGGAGGGCTAGTCCCGAGCAGTACTTC. Amino acids: CASRRASPEQYF.

The chain links TRBV7-2 to TRBJ2-1; D is perhaps TRBD2 (5 bases). CDR3 size: 14 residues. CDR1 and CDR2 (germline): SGHTA, FQGNSA. V was trimmed by 8 bases and J by 7 bases, leaving 18 bases between them. The CDR3 DNA sequence: TGTGCCAGCGCGGCGTCTAGCAGGAGTAATGAGCAGTTCTTC. It yields the protein CASAASSRSNEQFF. Complete variable domain (other parts from reference TRBV7-2 and TRBJ2-1): GAGVSQSPSNKVTEKGKDVELRCDPISGHTALYWYRQSLGQGLEFLIYFQGNSAPDKSGLPSDRFSAERTGGSVSTLTIQRTQQEDSAVYLCASAASSRSNEQFFGPGTRLTVL.

The chain combines TRBV20-1 with TRBJ1-6; D is uncertain. This CDR3 comprises 14 residues. CDR1 and CDR2 from the germline V gene are DFQATT and SNEGSKA (reference sequence). Trimming left V 1 base short and J 5 bases short, with 9 bases between. CDR3 sequence: CSARGGLNNSPLHF. The CDR3 bases are TGCAGTGCTAGAGGTGGACTAAATAATTCACCCCTCCACTTT.

In its sample, this clonotype was seen a few times. The rearrangement links TRBV28 to TRBJ2-3; D possibly uses TRBD1 or TRBD2 (5 bases each). CDR1 is MDHEN, CDR2 SYDVKM, per germline. Trimming left V 3 bases short and J 1 base short, with 14 bases between. The CDR3 has 16 amino acids. Here the CDR3 reads CASSFQGVGGTDTQYF. CDR3 nucleotides: TGTGCCAGCAGTTTTCAGGGAGTAGGAGGCACAGATACGCAGTATTTT.

This clonotype was recorded at least ten times. The CDR3 nucleotides are TGTGCCAGCAGAGGGCTTAGCAATCAGCCCCAGCATTTT. Amino acids: CASRGLSNQPQHF. The J gene is TRBJ1-5, the V gene TRBV12-3 or TRBV12-4; D not resolved. Trimming removed 6 bases from V and 0 bases from J, with 6 bases in between. This CDR3 is 13 amino acids long.

This clonotype was seen at least ten times. The chain carries TRBV12-3 or TRBV12-4 and TRBJ2-7; weak D call: TRBD2 (6 bases). The ends were cut back, 6 bases at V and 8 bases at J, with 20 bases in the middle. The CDR3 runs 14 residues. CDR3 sequence (DNA): TGTGCCAGCAGCTATAGCGGCCTCCCGCATCAGCAGTACTTC. Translation gives CASSYSGLPHQQYF.

This clonotype was observed a handful of times. The rearrangement links TRBV28 to TRBJ2-7; 9 bases are a match to TRBD2. With V trimmed by 3 bases and J by 1 base, 4 bases remained unmatched. The CDR3 is 15 residues long. Looked up from germline, CDR1 is MDHEN and CDR2 is SYDVKM. The CDR3 DNA is TGTGCCAGCAGTTTCTATAGCGGGAGTTCCTACGAGCAGTACTTC. Its protein is CASSFYSGSSYEQYF.

This clonotype was counted ten times or more. The chain carries TRBV28 and TRBJ1-1, with D unclear. With 6 bases removed from V and 1 base from J, the gap between germline ends came to 18 bases. CDR3 length equals 16 residues. Germline V CDR1 and CDR2: MDHEN, SYDVKM. DNA for the CDR3: TGTGCCAGCAGATCTCAGGTACCCCTAGGGAACACTGAAGCTTTCTTT. It translates to CASRSQVPLGNTEAFF.

In this sample, this clonotype turned up many times. This sequence joins TRBV6-9 and TRBJ2-7; weak D call: TRBD2 (5 bases). From germline, CDR1 is MNHGY and CDR2 SVAAGI. The CDR3 covers 13 residues. The germline V and J ends were trimmed by 2 bases and 3 bases, with 8 bases remaining between them. For the CDR3, the DNA is TGTGCCAGCAGTTATGCCGGGGACTACGAGCAGTACTTC. This encodes CASSYAGDYEQYF.

This chain uses TRBV20-1 with TRBJ1-5; D might be TRBD1 (5 bases). Germline-derived CDR1 and CDR2 are DFQATT and SNEGSKA (reference sequence). V lost 3 bases and J lost 7, with 13 bases in between. The CDR3 contains 13 residues. CDR3: CSASGHRPQPQHF. The CDR3 DNA reads as TGCAGTGCTAGTGGTCACAGGCCCCAGCCCCAGCATTTT.

The chain recombines TRBV12-3 or TRBV12-4 with TRBJ1-3; unclear D gene. This CDR3 has 14 amino acids. Trimming removed 5 bases from V and 2 bases from J, with 10 bases in between. CDR3 DNA: TGTGCCAGCAGTGGTCAGATCCCTGGAAACACCATATATTTT. Residues: CASSGQIPGNTIYF.

This chain connects TRBV7-2 to TRBJ1-1, with D possibly TRBD1 on 5 matching bases. Germline V CDR1 and CDR2: SGHTA, FQGNSA. The CDR3 has 14 amino acids. Trimming pared 8 bases from V and 3 bases from J, leaving 16 bases between. CDR3 DNA: TGTGCCAGCCTAATCAGAGCAGGGTACACTGAAGCTTTCTTT. It encodes CASLIRAGYTEAFF.

The chain joins TRBV7-9 to TRBJ2-7; TRBD1 matches 7 bases. CDR1 is SEHNR, CDR2 FQNEAQ, per germline (reference sequence). CDR3 length equals 14 residues. The junction had 7 bases not matched to a gene; V was cut back by 5 bases and J by 3 bases. CDR3 amino acids: CASSNRQGNYEQYF. In nucleotides, the CDR3 is TGTGCCAGCAGCAACCGACAGGGAAACTACGAGCAGTACTTC.

Ten or more counts support this clonotype. This chain links TRBV9 with TRBJ1-1; the D is unclear. Trimming removed 2 bases from V and 0 bases from J, with 5 bases in between. The CDR3 contains 13 residues. From germline, CDR1 is SGDLS and CDR2 YYNGEE. CDR3 DNA sequence: TGTGCCAGCAGCGTTGTAATGAACACTGAAGCTTTCTTT. This codes for CASSVVMNTEAFF.

This clonotype was seen repeatedly, ten times or more. The chain links TRBV12-3 or TRBV12-4 to TRBJ1-1; a possible D gene is TRBD1 (5 bases). The CDR3 spans 14 residues. Trimming removed 6 bases at V and 1 base at J, with 12 bases between. The CDR3 DNA reads as TGTGCCAGCAGGGACGCTGGGGGGAACACTGAAGCTTTCTTT. This encodes CASRDAGGNTEAFF.

CDR3 loop: CASSSWVMVQETQYF. For the CDR3, the DNA is TGTGCCAGCAGCTCCTGGGTAATGGTCCAAGAGACCCAGTACTTC. This chain uses TRBV7-9 with TRBJ2-5; no clear D. V was clipped by 4 bases and J by 1 base, with 13 bases between them. CDR3 length: 15 residues. Germline V gene lookup returns CDR1 SEHNR and CDR2 FQNEAQ (reference sequence). Filled out from reference TRBV7-9 and TRBJ2-5, the complete variable domain reads DTGVSQNPRHKITKRGQNVTFRCDPISEHNRLYWYRQTLGQGPEFLTYFQNEAQLEKSRLLSDRFSAERPKGSFSTLEIQRTEQGDSAMYLCASSSWVMVQETQYFGPGTRLLVL.

This clonotype was seen many times. J is TRBJ2-4 and V is TRBV12-5; the D gene is possibly TRBD1 (6 bases). The CDR3 extends over 16 amino acids. The germline V and J ends were trimmed by 1 base and 3 bases, with 13 bases remaining between them. Germline values: CDR1 LGHNT, CDR2 FRNRAP. In DNA form, the CDR3 reads TGTGCTAGTGGTTTGGGACGACAGGAGATCAAAAACATTCAGTACTTC. Protein sequence: CASGLGRQEIKNIQYF.

This clonotype was counted ten times or more. The rearrangement uses TRBV6-1 and TRBJ2-2; unclear D gene. Germline CDR1 and CDR2: MNHNS and SASEGT. Trimming pared 6 bases from V and 7 bases from J, leaving 9 bases between. There are 12 residues in the CDR3. The CDR3 sequence is CASRATYGELFF. The CDR3 DNA is TGTGCCAGCAGGGCAACGTACGGGGAGCTGTTTTTT.

The table lists this clonotype with many counts. V is TRBV11-2 and J is TRBJ1-1, with D possibly TRBD1 on 6 matching bases. The CDR3 covers 16 residues. From germline, CDR1 is SGHAT and CDR2 FQNNGV. Trimming left V 6 bases short and J 1 base short, with 18 bases between. In DNA, the CDR3 is TGTGCCAGCAGGTCGACAGGCACTACCCAGAACACTGAAGCTTTCTTT. Translation gives CASRSTGTTQNTEAFF. The whole variable domain, filled in from reference TRBV11-2 and TRBJ1-1, reads EAGVAQSPRYKIIEKRQSVAFWCNPISGHATLYWYQQILGQGPKLLIQFQNNGVVDDSQLPKDRFSAERLKGVDSTLKIQPAKLEDSAVYLCASRSTGTTQNTEAFFGQGTRLTVV.

This clonotype appeared once. One end of the junction does not line up with germline, which may come from a read error. The chain has TRBV12-3 or TRBV12-4 and TRBJ1-1; D uncertain. The CDR3 is 11 amino acids. The CDR3 loop reads CPSSLNTEAFF. The DNA of the CDR3 is TGTCCCAGCAGTTTGAACACTGAAGCTTTCTTT.